This paragraph covers one TCR beta chain sequence. TCRdb's table, derived via immunoSEQ multiplex PCR, lists solely in-frame clones and lacks some. The repertoire consists of tens of thousands of clones, with 91% occurring once and the leading ten covering 0.7% to 0.95%. The data are from a study of T cell changes during pregnancy in multiple sclerosis. V was pared by 1 base and J by 1 base, with 9 bases of the junction left unmatched. There are 17 residues in the CDR3. In germline, CDR1 is SGHAT, CDR2 FQDESV (reference sequence). Source: CD4+ T cells from peripheral blood mononuclear cells, taken before pregnancy. This TCR was sampled from a female donor with multiple sclerosis, enrolled in a pregnancy study. The chain combines TRBV11-1 with TRBJ2-5, with 7 positions matching TRBD2. DNA for the CDR3: TGTGCCAGCAGCTTAGGTACAAAGCGGGACCCCCAAGAGACCCAGTACTTC. It is translated as CASSLGTKRDPQETQYF.